This TCR beta chain was found in a study of CD8 T cells in ankylosing spondylitis. Whole-study results and caveats: Peripheral blood held disease-linked clones only at relatively low frequency, and these were CD8+.

Remarks on this clonotype: Antigen unknown.

The V end was cut by 6 bases, the J end by 4 bases, with 21 bases between. The CDR3 has 17 amino acids. Libraries of TCR beta came from quantitative 5'-RACE with molecular barcodes. TCRdb reanalysed the 5' RACE reads using MiXCR and keeps one entry per CDR3 protein. The sample lists a few hundred thousand distinct CDR3 sequences, 15% to 20% seen once, with 25% to 40% in the top ten. The origin of this receptor is a male donor with ankylosing spondylitis or in good health (not recorded which). The specimen was blood, either unsorted or a sorted T cell fraction (not recorded which). This rearrangement joins TRBV12-3 or TRBV12-4 to TRBJ2-2; TRBD2 might be the D (7 bases). CDR3: CASSLPGGAPGTGELFF. The CDR3 nucleotides read TGTGCCAGCAGCCTCCCGGGGGGCGCACCGGGCACCGGGGAGCTGTTTTTT.